A single T cell receptor (beta chain) is shown here with its context. Its antigen is as yet unknown. Construction of the TCR beta libraries employed iRepertoire HTBI primers in conjunction with Arm-PCR of CDR3 regions. The authors' processing: Identification yielded around 68 TRBV and 13 to 15 TRBJ segments across samples. Via MiXCR, TCRdb re-called the multiplex PCR reads, giving one row per CDR3 protein. Here the V and J calls rest on TCRdb's processing, not on the authors' analysis. Of about 350,000 distinct CDR3 sequences listed, 16% are singletons. This sample stems from a study of regulatory T cells in long-lasting Graves disease. Study conclusions and caveats: Persistent cases favored TRBV28, TRBJ1-2 and TRBJ2-5.

The germline V and J ends were trimmed by 2 bases and 5 bases, with 10 bases remaining between them. The CDR3 is made up of 14 amino acids. Germline-derived CDR1 and CDR2 are LGHNA and YNFKEQ. As for time point: newly diagnosed GD, antithyroid drugs for less than 3 months. There was RNA extracted from PBMCs, and the TCR library was made from it. The sample also formed part of further work on T cells in Graves' hyperthyroidism and ophthalmopathy. This second study says: A patient was excluded if there was uncontrolled infection, other autoimmune disease, pregnancy or lactation. The TCR CDR3 first-round RT-PCR relied on the HTBI primer set.

This sequence was found in a man in his forties with Graves disease. The V gene is TRBV4-2, the J gene TRBJ2-1; D tentatively reads TRBD1 or TRBD2 (6 bases each). Sequenced here: peripheral blood mononuclear cells (PBMCs), sampled at new diagnosis, from a patient treated with antithyroid drugs. Written as DNA, the CDR3 is TGTGCCAGCAGCCAAAGGGGGGTGAACAATGAGCAGTTCTTC. It codes for CASSQRGVNNEQFF.